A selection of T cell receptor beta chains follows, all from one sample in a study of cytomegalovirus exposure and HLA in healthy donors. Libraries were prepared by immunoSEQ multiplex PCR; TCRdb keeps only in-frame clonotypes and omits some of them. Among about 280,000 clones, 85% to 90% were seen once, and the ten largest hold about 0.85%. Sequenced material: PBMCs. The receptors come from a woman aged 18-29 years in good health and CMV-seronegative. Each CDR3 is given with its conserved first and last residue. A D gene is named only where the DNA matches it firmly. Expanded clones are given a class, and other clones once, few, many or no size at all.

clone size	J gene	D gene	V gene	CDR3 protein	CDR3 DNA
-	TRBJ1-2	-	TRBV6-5	CASRQGLSGYTF	TGTGCCAGCAGGCAGGGTTTATCGGGCTACACCTTC
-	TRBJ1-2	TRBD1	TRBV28	CASRSDRVCTF	TGTGCCAGCAGATCGGACAGGGTTTGCACCTTC
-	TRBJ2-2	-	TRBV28	CASSLPREKTGELFF	TGTGCCAGCAGTTTGCCACGGGAGAAGACCGGGGAGCTGTTTTTT
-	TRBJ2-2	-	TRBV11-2	CASSLAGASGELFF	TGTGCCAGCAGCTTAGCGGGAGCCTCCGGGGAGCTGTTTTTT
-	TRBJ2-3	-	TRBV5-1	CASSWQTDTQYF	TGCGCCAGCAGCTGGCAAACAGATACGCAGTATTTT
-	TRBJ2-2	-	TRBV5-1	CASSLVAGLNTGELFF	TGCGCCAGCAGCTTGGTTGCAGGCTTGAACACCGGGGAGCTGTTTTTT
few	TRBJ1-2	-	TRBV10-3	CAISEITAADGYTF	TGTGCCATCAGTGAGATTACGGCAGCGGATGGCTACACCTTC
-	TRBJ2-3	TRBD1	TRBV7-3	CASRSTGADTQYF	TGTGCCAGCAGATCGACAGGGGCGGATACGCAGTATTTT
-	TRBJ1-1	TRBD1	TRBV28	CASSRDRGIFTEAFF	TGTGCCAGCAGTCGTGACAGGGGGATATTCACTGAAGCTTTCTTT
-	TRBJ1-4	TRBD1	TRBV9	CASSQMTGEYEKLFF	TGTGCCAGCAGCCAAATGACAGGGGAGTATGAAAAACTGTTTTTT
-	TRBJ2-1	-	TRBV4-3	CASSQSAGYGNGEQFF	TGCGCCAGCAGCCAGTCGGCAGGGTATGGGAACGGTGAGCAGTTCTTC
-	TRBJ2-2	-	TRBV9	CASSSAVSSGVGELFF	TGTGCCAGCAGCTCAGCGGTTAGTAGCGGAGTCGGGGAGCTGTTTTTT
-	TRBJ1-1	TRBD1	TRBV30	CAWSPQAQGEAFF	TGTGCCTGGAGTCCCCAGGCACAGGGGGAAGCTTTCTTT
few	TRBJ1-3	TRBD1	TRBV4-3	CASSHGQGSGNTIYF	TGCGCCAGCAGCCACGGACAGGGCAGTGGAAACACCATATATTTT
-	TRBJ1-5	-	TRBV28	CASSLAGSNQPQHF	TGTGCCAGCAGTTTAGCAGGTAGCAATCAGCCCCAGCATTTT
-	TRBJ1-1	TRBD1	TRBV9	CASSVGLQGEDTEAFF	TGTGCCAGCAGCGTAGGCCTACAGGGGGAGGACACTGAAGCTTTCTTT
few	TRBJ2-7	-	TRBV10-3	CAISGPSSYEQYF	TGTGCCATCAGTGGTCCCAGCTCCTACGAGCAGTACTTC
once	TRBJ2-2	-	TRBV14	CASSQDRGAGELFF	TGTGCCAGCAGCCAAGACCGGGGAGCGGGGGAGCTGTTTTTT
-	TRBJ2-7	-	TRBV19	CASSPRTTRGEQYF	TGTGCCAGTAGTCCTCGGACTACCCGCGGGGAGCAGTACTTC
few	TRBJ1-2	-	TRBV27	CASSLLGGYYGYTF	TGTGCCAGCAGTTTACTCGGGGGGTACTATGGCTACACCTTC
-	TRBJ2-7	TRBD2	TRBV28	CASSLWTGTSGDEQYF	TGTGCCAGCAGTTTATGGACCGGGACTAGCGGAGACGAGCAGTACTTC